This section outlines one TCR beta chain sequence together with its context. The CDR3 loop spans 14 amino acids. The germline CDR1 and CDR2 sequences are DFQATT and SNEGSKA (reference sequence). The V end was cut by 3 bases, the J end by 2 bases, with 14 bases between. The source of the sample is a study of blood T cell repertoires in COVID-19. The data were produced by immunoSEQ multiplex PCR, yet TCRdb's version contains in-frame clones alone and is incomplete. Of around 150,000 clones in the sample, just over 85% are singletons; the top ten hold roughly 8%. This TCR was recovered from a man between 60 and 75 years old with acute or convalescent COVID-19. Sequencing was done on a sample of peripheral blood. The rearrangement uses TRBV20-1 and TRBJ2-7, with D perhaps TRBD2 (5 bases). CDR3 in amino acids: CSASEGAEPYEQYF. Here the CDR3 DNA reads TGCAGTGCTAGTGAGGGAGCGGAACCCTACGAGCAGTACTTC.